Listed below are T cell receptor beta chains from one sample, sequenced in a study of blood T cell repertoires in COVID-19. Here immunoSEQ multiplex PCR was the method, and the copy in TCRdb shows in-frame clones only, minus some. The sample has fewer than 300,000 clones, approximately 86% seen once. Sequencing used peripheral blood. These receptors were taken from a man aged 35 to 55 who had recovered from COVID-19. The CDR3 runs from the conserved cysteine through the conserved F or W. Fields, in order: D gene, J gene, clone size, V gene, CDR3 DNA, CDR3 protein. The D gene is left open where the match is weak. Not every row has a clone size; where given, it reads once, few, many or a size class.

d_gene: TRBD1
j_gene: TRBJ2-7
abundance: -
v_gene: TRBV6-2/TRBV6-3
CDR3nt: TGTGCCAGCAGTCACCGGGACAGTTATCCCTACGAGCAGTACTTC
CDR3aa: CASSHRDSYPYEQYF

d_gene: -
j_gene: TRBJ1-4
abundance: -
v_gene: TRBV29-1
CDR3nt: TGCAGCGTGCCGTGGGGGGATGAAAAACTGTTTTTT
CDR3aa: CSVPWGDEKLFF

d_gene: TRBD1
j_gene: TRBJ1-2
abundance: once
v_gene: TRBV27
CDR3nt: TGTGCCAGCAGTTTATTCCGGGACAGCAACTATGGCTACACCTTC
CDR3aa: CASSLFRDSNYGYTF

d_gene: -
j_gene: TRBJ2-7
abundance: -
v_gene: TRBV4-3
CDR3nt: TGCGCCAGCAGCCAAGATAACAGAAGGTACGAGCAGTACTTC
CDR3aa: CASSQDNRRYEQYF

d_gene: -
j_gene: TRBJ2-7
abundance: -
v_gene: TRBV10-3
CDR3nt: TGTGCCATCAGTGATATCGGTTACGAGCAGTACTTC
CDR3aa: CAISDIGYEQYF

d_gene: TRBD1
j_gene: TRBJ2-7
abundance: -
v_gene: TRBV30
CDR3nt: TGTGCCTGGACCAAGGGGGCTTCCTACGAGCAGTACTTC
CDR3aa: CAWTKGASYEQYF

d_gene: TRBD1
j_gene: TRBJ2-5
abundance: -
v_gene: TRBV5-4
CDR3nt: TGTGCCAGCAGTTTGTTCGACAGGGACCAAGAGACCCAGTACTTC
CDR3aa: CASSLFDRDQETQYF

d_gene: TRBD2
j_gene: TRBJ2-2
abundance: -
v_gene: TRBV19
CDR3nt: TGTGCCAGTAGAATCACTACTAGCGGGAGGAACACCGGGGAGCTGTTTTTT
CDR3aa: CASRITTSGRNTGELFF

d_gene: TRBD1
j_gene: TRBJ1-1
abundance: -
v_gene: TRBV5-1
CDR3nt: TGCGCCAGCAGCCTGCTAGGGGGCCCTGAAGCTTTCTTT
CDR3aa: CASSLLGGPEAFF

d_gene: -
j_gene: TRBJ1-2
abundance: -
v_gene: TRBV6-5
CDR3nt: TGTGCCAGCAGTCCGGGGGGGCGGAACTATGGCTACACCTTC
CDR3aa: CASSPGGRNYGYTF